Following are 31 T cell receptor beta chains from one sample sequenced in a study of blood T cell repertoires in COVID-19. The method was immunoSEQ multiplex PCR; TCRdb's version includes in-frame clones alone and lacks a portion of them. Among more than 40,000 clones listed, around 90% were seen once. The sample comprised peripheral blood. All receptors derive from an older man with acute or convalescent COVID-19.

This chain links TRBV3-1 (or the pseudogene TRBV3-2) with TRBJ2-1; 9 positions agree with TRBD1. In germline, CDR1 is LGHDT, CDR2 YNNKEL (reference sequence). With V trimmed by 4 bases and J by 14 bases, 3 bases remained unmatched. There are 11 residues in the CDR3. CDR3 protein: CASSLRDREFF. The CDR3 DNA sequence: TGTGCCAGCAGCCTCCGGGACAGGGAGTTCTTC.

The V call is TRBV5-1, the J call TRBJ1-1; the D gene is possibly TRBD1 (6 bases). The germline V gene encodes CDR1 SGHRS and CDR2 YFSETQ. The CDR3 is made up of 13 amino acids. Deletions cut 5 bases from V and 4 bases from J, with 12 bases between. Here the CDR3 DNA reads TGCGCCAGCAGGAAGGGAGGGGGCACTGAAGCTTTCTTT. This gives the protein CASRKGGGTEAFF. Full variable domain (remainder filled in from reference TRBV5-1 and TRBJ1-1): KAGVTQTPRYLIKTRGQQVTLSCSPISGHRSVSWYQQTPGQGLQFLFEYFSETQRNKGNFPGRFSGRQFSNSRSEMNVSTLELGDSALYLCASRKGGGTEAFFGQGTRLTVV.

V gene TRBV15 combines with J gene TRBJ1-2, with 8 bases matching TRBD1. The trim removed 5 bases at V and 3 bases at J, leaving 8 bases unmatched. The germline CDR1 and CDR2 sequences are LNHNV and YYDKDF (reference sequence). The CDR3 extends over 15 amino acids. CDR3 DNA sequence: TGTGCCACCAGCGACAGGGGTGGTGGCGACTATGGCTACACCTTC. Its translation is CATSDRGGGDYGYTF.

This clone was observed a single time. The chain employs TRBV7-6 and TRBJ2-7, with 10 bases aligning to TRBD2. The CDR3 has 15 residues. V was pared by 0 bases and J by 7 bases, with 6 bases of the junction left unmatched. Germline CDR1 is SGHVS and CDR2 is FNYEAQ. DNA for the CDR3: TGTGCCAGCAGCTTAGCGCAAGCGGGGGGGAGTGAGCAGTACTTC. This encodes CASSLAQAGGSEQYF.

The chain has TRBV2 and TRBJ1-4; D possibly corresponds to TRBD1 (6 bases). Trimming removed 2 bases from V and 7 bases from J, with 23 bases in between. Germline V CDR1 and CDR2: SNHLY, FYNNEI. The CDR3 spans 18 residues. CDR3 sequence: CASSEFNLGQGRSEKLFF. CDR3 DNA sequence: TGTGCCAGCAGTGAATTTAACCTAGGTCAGGGGCGCTCTGAAAAACTGTTTTTT.

The chain employs TRBV19 and TRBJ2-2, with D perhaps matching TRBD1 (5 bases). The germline V gene has CDR1 LNHDA and CDR2 SQIVND (reference sequence). This CDR3 spans 15 amino acids. Trimming took 0 bases from V and 3 from J, leaving 8 bases between them. The CDR3 region has the DNA TGTGCCAGTAGTATAGAGGGGCCGGACACCGGGGAGCTGTTTTTT. Translated, it gives CASSIEGPDTGELFF.

V gene TRBV10-3 combines with J gene TRBJ2-5, with TRBD2 matching over 9 bases. Germline trimming cut 10 bases from V and 1 base from J; bases unmatched to any gene: 10. Germline V gives CDR1 ENHRY, CDR2 SYGVKD. CDR3 length: 15 residues. The CDR3 spells CATQQTSGAQETQYF. The CDR3 DNA follows: TGTGCCACCCAACAGACTAGCGGAGCCCAAGAGACCCAGTACTTC.

The chain recombines TRBV6-5 with TRBJ2-7; D ambiguous. V lost 7 bases, J lost 4 bases, and 17 bases lay in between. Germline V CDR1 and CDR2: MNHEY, SVGAGI. CDR3 length: 14 residues. CDR3 bases: TGTGCCAGCAACCCGGCGACACCGCCGTACGAGCAGTACTTC. Protein: CASNPATPPYEQYF.

The rearrangement uses TRBV9 and TRBJ2-5; 11 nucleotides agree with TRBD1. V shed 4 bases and J 2 bases; nucleotides not matched to a gene: 10. The CDR3 is 17 residues long. Germline CDR1 and CDR2: SGDLS and YYNGEE. CDR3 bases: TGTGCCAGCAGCCTGGGCGGGACAGGGGGGCGACAAGAGACCCAGTACTTC. Its translation: CASSLGGTGGRQETQYF.

Comments on this clone: Its ends do not fully match the called genes, so a read error is possible. This chain uses TRBV11-2 with TRBJ1-2, with D possibly matching TRBD1 (5 bases). The CDR3 extends over 14 amino acids. CDR1 SGHAT and CDR2 FQNNGV come from the germline V gene. CDR3 region: CASSLGGDGYRYTF. CDR3 sequence (DNA): TGTGCCAGCAGCTTAGGGGGCGACGGCTATCGCTACACCTTC.

Here the CDR3 DNA reads TGTGCCAGCAGCCCCGGGGGGACGAATGAAAAACTGTTTTTT. Residues: CASSPGGTNEKLFF. The rearrangement uses TRBV28 and TRBJ1-4; maybe TRBD1 (5 bases). Trimming pared 6 bases from V and 5 bases from J, leaving 13 bases between. CDR1 is MDHEN, CDR2 SYDVKM, per germline. This CDR3 spans 14 amino acids.

The V and J genes are TRBV25-1 and TRBJ1-2; a possible D gene is TRBD1 (6 bases). V gave up 1 base and J gave up 6 bases, with 12 bases separating them. The CDR3 loop spans 14 amino acids. Germline V gene data show CDR1 as MGHDK and CDR2 as SYGVNS. The CDR3 DNA sequence: TGTGCCAGCAGTGAATTACAGGGCAGTAATGGCTACACCTTC. It translates to CASSELQGSNGYTF.

This sequence joins TRBV3-1 (or the pseudogene TRBV3-2) and TRBJ1-3; 8 bases are shared with TRBD1. The CDR3 is made up of 16 amino acids. V shed 0 bases, J shed 2 bases, and the junction held 3 bases outside the gene matches. From germline, CDR1 is LGHDT and CDR2 YNNKEL (reference sequence). CDR3 amino acids: CASSQDQGAPGNTIYF. The CDR3 coding sequence is TGTGCCAGCAGCCAAGATCAGGGGGCTCCTGGAAACACCATATATTTT.

The chain uses TRBV7-8 and TRBJ1-3; 7 nucleotides match TRBD1. V lost 3 bases to trimming and J lost 2 bases; unmatched junction nucleotides: 4. Germline assignment: CDR1 SGHVS and CDR2 FQNEAQ. This CDR3 spans 15 amino acids. CDR3 sequence reads: CASSLTTGTGNTIYF. DNA for the CDR3: TGTGCCAGCAGCTTGACGACAGGGACTGGAAACACCATATATTTT.

The chain joins TRBV30 to TRBJ2-1, with 14 bases identical to TRBD2. This CDR3 is built from 14 residues. V was clipped by 4 bases and J by 8 bases; unmatched bases: 4. Germline CDR1 reads GTSNPN; CDR2 reads SVGIG (reference sequence). The CDR3 sequence is CAWTGLAGGDEQFF. The CDR3 DNA sequence: TGTGCCTGGACAGGACTAGCGGGGGGCGATGAGCAGTTCTTC.

This chain uses TRBV6-5 with TRBJ2-2; possible D gene TRBD1, 6 bases. This CDR3 region has 15 residues. With 7 bases removed from V and 2 bases from J, the gap between germline ends came to 14 bases. CDR1 is MNHEY and CDR2 is SVGAGI in the germline V gene. The CDR3 loop is CASTSDRANTGELFF. In nucleotides, the CDR3 is TGTGCCAGCACCTCGGACAGAGCCAACACCGGGGAGCTGTTTTTT.

V is TRBV21-1 and J is TRBJ1-1; no DNA check was done on the table's D call, TRBD1. TRBV21-1 is recorded as a pseudogene. There are 17 residues in the CDR3. CDR3 nucleotides: TGTGCCAGCAGCGCGCAGTTAGGGGCAGGCGGATGGTTGGTAGCTTTCTTT. This codes for CASSAQLGAGGWLVAFF.

With respect to this clone: The junction differs from germline at one of its ends, possibly a read error. This rearrangement joins TRBV7-9 to TRBJ1-1; D might be TRBD1 (5 bases). Germline V gene lookup returns CDR1 SEHNR and CDR2 FQNEAQ (reference sequence). The CDR3 sequence is 13 residues long. The CDR3 DNA sequence: TGTGCGAGCAGCTACGGGGGGATCACTGAAGCTTTCTTT. Translation: CASSYGGITEAFF.

This clone appeared once. CDR3 sequence (DNA): TGCGCCAGCAGCTTGCTGGACAGCCTTGATGGCTACACCTTC. Its translation is CASSLLDSLDGYTF. This chain connects TRBV5-1 to TRBJ1-2; possible D gene TRBD1, 6 bases. CDR3 size: 14 residues. Trimming took 1 base from V and 6 from J, leaving 13 bases between them. Germline V gene lookup returns CDR1 SGHRS and CDR2 YFSETQ.

The V and J genes are TRBV9 and TRBJ2-1, with 7 bases aligning to TRBD2. The J segment lost 1 base and the V segment lost 7 bases, leaving 8 bases of the junction unmatched. The CDR3 covers 15 residues. Germline CDR1 reads SGDLS; CDR2 reads YYNGEE. The CDR3 spells CASGLVGGSYNEQFF. As DNA, the CDR3 is TGTGCCAGCGGACTAGTTGGGGGATCCTACAATGAGCAGTTCTTC.

For the CDR3, the DNA is TGTGCCAGCAGCTATGGACAGGGGGCTGATTATGGCTACACCTTC. Translating gives CASSYGQGADYGYTF. The chain combines TRBV9 with TRBJ1-2, with 11 positions matching TRBD1. The germline CDR1 and CDR2 sequences are SGDLS and YYNGEE. The CDR3 has 15 amino acids. V lost 4 bases, J lost 5 bases, and 7 bases stayed unmatched.

The chain employs TRBV5-1 and TRBJ1-1, with D possibly matching TRBD1 (5 bases). The CDR3 totals 12 residues. The germline CDR1 and CDR2 sequences are SGHRS and YFSETQ. The V and J ends lost 4 bases and 11 bases respectively, with 15 bases between them. Here the CDR3 DNA reads TGCGCCAGCAGCGAGACAGCTACACGGGCTTTCTTT. This codes for CASSETATRAFF. The variable domain in full, completed from reference TRBV5-1 and TRBJ1-1, reads KAGVTQTPRYLIKTRGQQVTLSCSPISGHRSVSWYQQTPGQGLQFLFEYFSETQRNKGNFPGRFSGRQFSNSRSEMNVSTLELGDSALYLCASSETATRAFFGQGTRLTVV.

The chain carries TRBV7-8 and TRBJ2-7, with 12 nucleotides matching TRBD2. This CDR3 has 14 residues. J was trimmed by 3 bases and V by 5 bases; bases with no gene match: 2. Germline assignment: CDR1 SGHVS and CDR2 FQNEAQ. This CDR3 is CASSPSGGGYEQYF. DNA for the CDR3: TGTGCCAGCAGCCCTAGCGGGGGGGGCTACGAGCAGTACTTC.

The chain recombines TRBV2 with TRBJ1-5; 8 bases agree with TRBD1. J lost 5 bases, V lost 8 bases, and 5 bases had no gene match. CDR1 is SNHLY, CDR2 FYNNEI, per germline. The CDR3 covers 13 residues. In nucleotides, the CDR3 is TGTGCCAGCGGACAGGGAGTCCATCAGCCCCAGCATTTT. Its translation: CASGQGVHQPQHF. The full variable domain, its missing parts supplied by reference TRBV2 and TRBJ1-5, is EPEVTQTPSHQVTQMGQEVILRCVPISNHLYFYWYRQILGQKVEFLVSFYNNEISEKSEIFDDQFSVERPDGSNFTLKIRSTKLEDSAMYFCASGQGVHQPQHFGDGTRLSIL.

V usage is TRBV11-2 and J usage is TRBJ1-2; D ambiguous. This CDR3 spans 15 amino acids. V lost 6 bases, J lost 5 bases, and 19 bases lay in between. Germline lookup yields CDR1 SGHAT and CDR2 FQNNGV. The CDR3 loop is CASSLTRSGSYGYTF. The CDR3, as DNA: TGTGCCAGCAGTCTGACCCGATCGGGTAGTTATGGCTACACCTTC.

V gene TRBV6-6 combines with J gene TRBJ2-3; tentative D call: TRBD2 (6 bases). This CDR3 has 14 residues. In germline, CDR1 is MNHNY, CDR2 SVGAGI (reference sequence). Trimming removed 6 bases from V and 0 bases from J, with 10 bases in between. The CDR3 nucleotides are TGTGCCAGCAGCCCCGGGGGTAGCACAGATACGCAGTATTTT. This encodes CASSPGGSTDTQYF.

This chain uses TRBV27 with TRBJ1-3; 8 nucleotides line up with TRBD1. The V gene end was trimmed by 6 bases and the J gene end by 2 bases; junction bases not matched to a gene: 6. This CDR3 spans 15 amino acids. Germline V gene sequence: CDR1 MNHEY, CDR2 SMNVEV (reference sequence). CDR3 loop: CASSPGQAPGNTIYF. CDR3 in DNA: TGTGCCAGCAGCCCGGGACAGGCACCTGGAAACACCATATATTTT.

This clone was counted a single time. The V and J genes are TRBV5-4 and TRBJ2-1; the match to TRBD2 covers 13 bases. The V and J ends lost 3 bases and 4 bases, in that order; junction bases with no gene match: 1. The germline V gene has CDR1 SGHNT and CDR2 YYREEE (reference sequence). The CDR3 runs 15 residues. CDR3 DNA sequence: TGTGCCAGCAGCTCACTAGCGGGGGGGTACAATGAGCAGTTCTTC. It translates to CASSSLAGGYNEQFF.

This sequence joins TRBV28 and TRBJ2-7; D perhaps matches TRBD1 (6 bases). This CDR3 contains 12 residues. Germline assignment: CDR1 MDHEN and CDR2 SYDVKM. V was cut by 10 bases and J by 2 bases, with 12 bases left in between. In nucleotides, the CDR3 is TGTGCCACAACAGGGCCCACCTACGAGCAGTACTTC. Protein product: CATTGPTYEQYF.

V is TRBV13 and J is TRBJ2-5; D is perhaps TRBD2 (5 bases). V was trimmed by 1 base and J by 4 bases, leaving 7 bases between them. CDR3 size: 13 residues. Germline V lookup: CDR1 PRHDT, CDR2 FYEKMQ (reference sequence). The CDR3 reads CASSLVGLETQYF. The CDR3, as DNA: TGTGCCAGCAGCTTAGTCGGACTAGAGACCCAGTACTTC.

The chain recombines TRBV3-1 (or the pseudogene TRBV3-2) with TRBJ2-5; 10 bases fit TRBD2. Germline V lookup: CDR1 LGHDT, CDR2 YNNKEL (reference sequence). The V and J ends lost 0 bases and 2 bases, in that order; junction bases with no gene match: 3. The CDR3 is made up of 16 amino acids. Here the CDR3 reads CASSQDVAGGQETQYF. DNA of the CDR3: TGTGCCAGCAGCCAAGATGTAGCGGGGGGACAAGAGACCCAGTACTTC.